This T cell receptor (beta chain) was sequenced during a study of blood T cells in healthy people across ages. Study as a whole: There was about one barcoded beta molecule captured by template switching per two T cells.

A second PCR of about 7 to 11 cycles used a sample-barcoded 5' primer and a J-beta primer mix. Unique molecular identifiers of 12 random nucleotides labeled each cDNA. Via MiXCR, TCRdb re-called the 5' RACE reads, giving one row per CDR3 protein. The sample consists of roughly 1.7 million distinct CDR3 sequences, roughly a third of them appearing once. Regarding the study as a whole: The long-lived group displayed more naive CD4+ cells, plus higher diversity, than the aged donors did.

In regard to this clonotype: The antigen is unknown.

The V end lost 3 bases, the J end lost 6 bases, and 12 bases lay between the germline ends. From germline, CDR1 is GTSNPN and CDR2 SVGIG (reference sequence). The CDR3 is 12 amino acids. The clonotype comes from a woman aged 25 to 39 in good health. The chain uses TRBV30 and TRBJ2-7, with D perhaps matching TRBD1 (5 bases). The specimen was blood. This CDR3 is CAWSPGFLEQYF. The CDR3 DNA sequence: TGTGCCTGGAGCCCAGGGTTTCTCGAGCAGTACTTC.